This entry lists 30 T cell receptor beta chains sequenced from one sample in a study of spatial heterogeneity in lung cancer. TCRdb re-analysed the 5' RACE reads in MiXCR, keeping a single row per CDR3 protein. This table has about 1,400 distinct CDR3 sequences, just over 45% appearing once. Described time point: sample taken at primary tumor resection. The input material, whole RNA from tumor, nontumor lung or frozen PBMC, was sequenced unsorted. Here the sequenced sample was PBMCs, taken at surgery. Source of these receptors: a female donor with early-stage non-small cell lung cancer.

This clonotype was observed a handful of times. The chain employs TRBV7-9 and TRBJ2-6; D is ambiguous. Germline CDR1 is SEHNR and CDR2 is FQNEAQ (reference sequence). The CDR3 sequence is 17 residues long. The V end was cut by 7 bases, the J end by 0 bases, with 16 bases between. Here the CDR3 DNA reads TGTGCCAGCATCCGACAATTAACAACCTCTGGGGCCAACGTCCTGACTTTC. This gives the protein CASIRQLTTSGANVLTF.

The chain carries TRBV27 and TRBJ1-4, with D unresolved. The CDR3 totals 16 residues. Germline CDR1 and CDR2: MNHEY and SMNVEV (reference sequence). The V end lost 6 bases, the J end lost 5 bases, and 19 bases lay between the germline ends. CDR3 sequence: CASSPSLGSGNEKLFF. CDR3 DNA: TGTGCCAGCAGCCCCTCACTGGGCAGTGGAAATGAAAAACTGTTTTTT.

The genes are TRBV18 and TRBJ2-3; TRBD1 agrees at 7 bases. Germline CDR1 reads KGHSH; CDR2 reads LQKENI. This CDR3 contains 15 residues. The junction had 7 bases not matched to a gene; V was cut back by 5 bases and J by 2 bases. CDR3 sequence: CASSKRQGYTDTQYF. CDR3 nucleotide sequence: TGTGCCAGCTCAAAGAGACAGGGATACACAGATACGCAGTATTTT.

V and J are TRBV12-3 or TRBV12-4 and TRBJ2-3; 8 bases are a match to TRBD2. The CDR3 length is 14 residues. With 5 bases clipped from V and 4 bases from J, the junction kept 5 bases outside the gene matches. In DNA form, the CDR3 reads TGTGCCAGCAGTCCCCGGGGGGGCTCAGATACGCAGTATTTT. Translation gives CASSPRGGSDTQYF.

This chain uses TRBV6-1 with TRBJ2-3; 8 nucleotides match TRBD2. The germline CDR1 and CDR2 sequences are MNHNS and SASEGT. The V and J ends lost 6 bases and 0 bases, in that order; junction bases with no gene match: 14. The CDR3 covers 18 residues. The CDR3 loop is CASSVGLAERSSTDTQYF. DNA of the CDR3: TGTGCCAGCAGCGTTGGACTAGCAGAACGTTCTAGCACAGATACGCAGTATTTT.

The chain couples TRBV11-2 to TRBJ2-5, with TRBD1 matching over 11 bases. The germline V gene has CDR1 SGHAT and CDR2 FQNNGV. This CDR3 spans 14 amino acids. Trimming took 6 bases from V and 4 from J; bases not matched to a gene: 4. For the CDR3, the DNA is TGTGCCAGCAGGAGGGACAGGGGGACAGAGACCCAGTACTTC. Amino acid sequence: CASRRDRGTETQYF.

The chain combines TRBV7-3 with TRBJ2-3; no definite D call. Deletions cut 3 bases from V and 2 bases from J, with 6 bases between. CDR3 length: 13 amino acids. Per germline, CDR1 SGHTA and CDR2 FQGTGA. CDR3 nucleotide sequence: TGTGCCAGCAGCTTTACGCTCACAGATACGCAGTATTTT. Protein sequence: CASSFTLTDTQYF.

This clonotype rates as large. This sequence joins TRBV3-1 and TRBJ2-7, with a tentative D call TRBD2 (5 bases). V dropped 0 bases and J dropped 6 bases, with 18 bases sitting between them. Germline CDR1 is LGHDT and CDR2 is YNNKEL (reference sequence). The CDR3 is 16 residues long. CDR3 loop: CASSQDPPGMESEQYF. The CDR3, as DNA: TGTGCCAGCAGCCAAGATCCCCCGGGAATGGAGAGCGAGCAGTACTTC.

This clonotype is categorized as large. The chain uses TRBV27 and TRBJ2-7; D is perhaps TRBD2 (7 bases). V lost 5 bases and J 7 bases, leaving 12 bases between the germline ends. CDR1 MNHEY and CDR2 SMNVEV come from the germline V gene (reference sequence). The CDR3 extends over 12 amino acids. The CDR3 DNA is TGTGCCAGCAGTGGACTAGGGGGGGAGCAGTACTTC. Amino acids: CASSGLGGEQYF.

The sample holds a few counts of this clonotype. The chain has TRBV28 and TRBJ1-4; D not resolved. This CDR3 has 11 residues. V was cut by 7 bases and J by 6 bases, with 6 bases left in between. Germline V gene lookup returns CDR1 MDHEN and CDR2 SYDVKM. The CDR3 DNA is TGTGCCAGCACCTCTGATGAAAAACTGTTTTTT. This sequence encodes CASTSDEKLFF.

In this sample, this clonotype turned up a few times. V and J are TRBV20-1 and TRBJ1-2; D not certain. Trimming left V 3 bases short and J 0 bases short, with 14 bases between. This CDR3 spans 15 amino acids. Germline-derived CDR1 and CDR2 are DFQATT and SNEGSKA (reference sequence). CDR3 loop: CSARDQVKANYGYTF. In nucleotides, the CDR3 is TGCAGTGCTAGGGATCAAGTCAAAGCTAACTATGGCTACACCTTC.

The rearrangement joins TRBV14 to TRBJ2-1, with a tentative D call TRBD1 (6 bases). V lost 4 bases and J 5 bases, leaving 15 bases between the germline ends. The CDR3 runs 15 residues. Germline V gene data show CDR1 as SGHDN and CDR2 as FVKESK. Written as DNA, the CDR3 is TGTGCCAGCAGCCCCACGCCAGGGGCGAACAATGAGCAGTTCTTC. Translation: CASSPTPGANNEQFF. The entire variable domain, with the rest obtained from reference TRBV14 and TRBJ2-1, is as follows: EAGVTQFPSHSVIEKGQTVTLRCDPISGHDNLYWYRRVMGKEIKFLLHFVKESKQDESGMPNNRFLAERTGGTYSTLKVQPAELEDSGVYFCASSPTPGANNEQFFGPGTRLTVL.

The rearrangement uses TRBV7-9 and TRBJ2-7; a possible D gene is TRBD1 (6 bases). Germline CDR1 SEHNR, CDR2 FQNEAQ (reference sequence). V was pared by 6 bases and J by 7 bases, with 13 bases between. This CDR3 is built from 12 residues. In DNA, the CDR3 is TGTGCCAGCAGGAAACAGGGAGAAGAGCAGTACTTC. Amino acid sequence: CASRKQGEEQYF.

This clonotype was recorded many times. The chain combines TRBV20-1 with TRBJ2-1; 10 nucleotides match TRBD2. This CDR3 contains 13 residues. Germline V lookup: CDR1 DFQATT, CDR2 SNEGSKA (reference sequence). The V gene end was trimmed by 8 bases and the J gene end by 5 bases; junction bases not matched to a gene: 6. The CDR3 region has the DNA TGCAGTACCCCCCTAGCGGGAGACAATGAGCAGTTCTTC. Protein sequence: CSTPLAGDNEQFF.

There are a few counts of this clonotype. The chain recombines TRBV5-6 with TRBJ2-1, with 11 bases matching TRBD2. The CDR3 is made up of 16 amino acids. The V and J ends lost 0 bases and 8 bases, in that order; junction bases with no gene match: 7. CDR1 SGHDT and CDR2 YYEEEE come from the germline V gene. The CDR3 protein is CASSLAFVAGGHEQFF. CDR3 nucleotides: TGTGCCAGCAGCTTGGCCTTTGTAGCGGGAGGGCATGAGCAGTTCTTC.

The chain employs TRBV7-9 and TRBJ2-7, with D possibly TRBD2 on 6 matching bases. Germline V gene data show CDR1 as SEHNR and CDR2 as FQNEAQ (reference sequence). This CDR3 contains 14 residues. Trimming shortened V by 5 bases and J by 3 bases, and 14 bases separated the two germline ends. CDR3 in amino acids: CASSPGGIDYEQYF. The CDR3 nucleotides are TGTGCCAGCAGCCCAGGAGGGATCGACTACGAGCAGTACTTC.

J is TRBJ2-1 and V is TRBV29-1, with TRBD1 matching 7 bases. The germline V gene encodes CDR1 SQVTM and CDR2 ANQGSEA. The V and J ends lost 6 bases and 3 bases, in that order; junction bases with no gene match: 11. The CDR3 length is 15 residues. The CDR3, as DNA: TGCAGCGTCCCGGACAGGCTGGGCTTCTACAATGAGCAGTTCTTC. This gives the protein CSVPDRLGFYNEQFF.

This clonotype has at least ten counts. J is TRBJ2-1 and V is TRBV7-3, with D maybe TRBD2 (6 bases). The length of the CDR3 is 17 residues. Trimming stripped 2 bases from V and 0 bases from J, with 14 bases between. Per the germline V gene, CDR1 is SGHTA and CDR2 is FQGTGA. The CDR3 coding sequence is TGTGCCAGCAGCTTATTCACGGGGAGGAGCTCCTACAATGAGCAGTTCTTC. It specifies CASSLFTGRSSYNEQFF. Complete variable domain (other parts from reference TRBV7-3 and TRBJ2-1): GAGVSQTPSNKVTEKGKYVELRCDPISGHTALYWYRQSLGQGPEFLIYFQGTGAADDSGLPNDRFFAVRPEGSVSTLKIQRTERGDSAVYLCASSLFTGRSSYNEQFFGPGTRLTVL.

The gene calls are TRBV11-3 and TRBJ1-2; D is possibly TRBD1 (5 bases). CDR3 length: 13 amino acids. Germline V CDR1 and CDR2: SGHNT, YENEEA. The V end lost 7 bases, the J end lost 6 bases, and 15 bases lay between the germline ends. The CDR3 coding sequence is TGTGCCAGCACGGTGCCCGAAGGGGATGGCTACACCTTC. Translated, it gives CASTVPEGDGYTF.

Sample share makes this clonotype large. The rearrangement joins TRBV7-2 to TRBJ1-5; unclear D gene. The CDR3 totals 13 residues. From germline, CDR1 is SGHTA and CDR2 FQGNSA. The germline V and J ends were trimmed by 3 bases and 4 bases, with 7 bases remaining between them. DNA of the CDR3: TGTGCCAGCAGCTTGTCACCAAATCAGCCCCAGCATTTT. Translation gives CASSLSPNQPQHF.

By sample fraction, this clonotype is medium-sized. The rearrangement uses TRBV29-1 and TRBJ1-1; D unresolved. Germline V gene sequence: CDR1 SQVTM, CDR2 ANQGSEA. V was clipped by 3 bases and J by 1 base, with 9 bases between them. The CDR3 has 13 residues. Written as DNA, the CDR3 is TGCAGCGTTGAGCCCAACAGGAACACTGAAGCTTTCTTT. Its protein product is CSVEPNRNTEAFF.

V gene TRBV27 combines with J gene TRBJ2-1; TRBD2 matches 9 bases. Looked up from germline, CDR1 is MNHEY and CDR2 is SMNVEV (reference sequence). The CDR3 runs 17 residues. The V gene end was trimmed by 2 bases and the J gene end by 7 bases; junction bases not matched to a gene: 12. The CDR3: CASSLRAGGRAWNEQFF. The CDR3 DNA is TGTGCCAGCAGTTTAAGAGCGGGCGGGAGGGCCTGGAATGAGCAGTTCTTC.

CDR3 sequence: CASSQLVNYEQYF. For the CDR3, the DNA is TGTGCCAGCAGCCAACTTGTTAACTACGAGCAGTACTTC. The chain recombines TRBV14 with TRBJ2-7; D remains ambiguous. The ends were cut back, 2 bases at V and 3 bases at J, with 8 bases in the middle. From germline, CDR1 is SGHDN and CDR2 FVKESK. This CDR3 comprises 13 residues. Based on the CDR3 plus reference TRBV14 and TRBJ2-7, the full variable domain is EAGVTQFPSHSVIEKGQTVTLRCDPISGHDNLYWYRRVMGKEIKFLLHFVKESKQDESGMPNNRFLAERTGGTYSTLKVQPAELEDSGVYFCASSQLVNYEQYFGPGTRLTVT.

The CDR3 sequence is CASSPGTRAYNEQFF. The DNA of the CDR3 is TGTGCCAGCAGTCCGGGGACTAGGGCTTACAATGAGCAGTTCTTC. This chain joins TRBV12-3 or TRBV12-4 and TRBJ2-1, with 8 bases identical to TRBD2. The CDR3 sequence is 15 residues long. Trimming at V came to 5 bases and at J to 4 bases, leaving 7 bases not matched to a gene.

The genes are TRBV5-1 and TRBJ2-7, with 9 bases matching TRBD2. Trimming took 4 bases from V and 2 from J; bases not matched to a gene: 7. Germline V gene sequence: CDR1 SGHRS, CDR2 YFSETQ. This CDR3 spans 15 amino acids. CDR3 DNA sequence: TGCGCCAGCAGCGAGGGACTAGCTTCAGCCTACGAGCAGTACTTC. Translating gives CASSEGLASAYEQYF.

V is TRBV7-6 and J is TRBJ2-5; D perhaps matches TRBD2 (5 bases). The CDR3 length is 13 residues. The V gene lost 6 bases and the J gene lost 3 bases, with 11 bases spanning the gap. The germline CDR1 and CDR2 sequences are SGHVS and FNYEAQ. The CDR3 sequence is CASSLAREETQYF. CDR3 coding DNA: TGTGCCAGCAGTCTAGCTCGGGAAGAGACCCAGTACTTC.

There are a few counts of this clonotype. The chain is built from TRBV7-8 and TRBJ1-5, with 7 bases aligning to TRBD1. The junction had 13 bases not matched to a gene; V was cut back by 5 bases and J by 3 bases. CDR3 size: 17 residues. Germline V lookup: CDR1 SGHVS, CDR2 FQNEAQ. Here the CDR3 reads CASSQGVSSGNNQPQHF. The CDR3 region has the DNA TGTGCCAGCAGCCAGGGGGTTTCGTCGGGGAACAATCAGCCCCAGCATTTT.

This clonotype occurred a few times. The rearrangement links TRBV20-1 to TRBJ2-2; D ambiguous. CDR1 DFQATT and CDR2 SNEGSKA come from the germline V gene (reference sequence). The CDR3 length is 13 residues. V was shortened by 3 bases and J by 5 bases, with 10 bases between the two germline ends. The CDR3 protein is CSASRSRTGELFF. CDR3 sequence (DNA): TGCAGTGCTAGTCGCTCGAGGACCGGGGAGCTGTTTTTT.

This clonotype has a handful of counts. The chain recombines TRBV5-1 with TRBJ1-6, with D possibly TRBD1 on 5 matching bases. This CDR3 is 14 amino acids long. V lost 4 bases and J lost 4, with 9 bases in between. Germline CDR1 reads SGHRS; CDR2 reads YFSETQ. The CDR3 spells CASSLGLYNSPLHF. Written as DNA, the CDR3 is TGCGCCAGCAGCCTGGGACTTTATAATTCACCCCTCCACTTT.

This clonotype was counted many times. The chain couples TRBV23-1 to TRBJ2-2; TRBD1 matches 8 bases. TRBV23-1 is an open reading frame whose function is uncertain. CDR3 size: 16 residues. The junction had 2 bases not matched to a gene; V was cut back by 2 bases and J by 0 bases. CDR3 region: CASSQGDRPNTGELFF. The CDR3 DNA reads TGCGCCAGCAGTCAAGGGGACAGGCCGAACACCGGGGAGCTGTTTTTT.